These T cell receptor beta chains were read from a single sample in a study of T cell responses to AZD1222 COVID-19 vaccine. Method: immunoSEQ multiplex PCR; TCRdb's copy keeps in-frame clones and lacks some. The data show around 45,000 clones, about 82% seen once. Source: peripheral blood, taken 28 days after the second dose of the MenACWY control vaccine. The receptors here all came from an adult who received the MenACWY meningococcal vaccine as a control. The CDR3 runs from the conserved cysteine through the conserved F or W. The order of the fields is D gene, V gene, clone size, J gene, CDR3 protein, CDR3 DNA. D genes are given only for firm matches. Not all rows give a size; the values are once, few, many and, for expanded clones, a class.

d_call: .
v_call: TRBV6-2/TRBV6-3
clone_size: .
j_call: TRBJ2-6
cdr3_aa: CASSTDLGSLTF
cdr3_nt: TGTGCCAGCAGTACCGATTTGGGGTCTCTGACTTTC

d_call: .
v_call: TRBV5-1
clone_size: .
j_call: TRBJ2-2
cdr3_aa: CASSPTGRTNTGELFF
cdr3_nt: TGCGCCAGCAGCCCAACTGGACGGACGAACACCGGGGAGCTGTTTTTT

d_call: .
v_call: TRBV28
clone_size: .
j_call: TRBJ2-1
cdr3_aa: CASSFSGTYNEQFF
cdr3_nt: TGTGCCAGCAGTTTTTCGGGGACGTACAATGAGCAGTTCTTC

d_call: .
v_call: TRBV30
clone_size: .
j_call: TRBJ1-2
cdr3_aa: CAWSPLHGYTF
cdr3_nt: TGTGCCTGGAGCCCCTTACATGGCTACACCTTC

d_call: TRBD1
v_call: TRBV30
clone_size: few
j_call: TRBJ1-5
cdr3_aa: CAWSWTGSNQPQHF
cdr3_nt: TGTGCCTGGAGTTGGACAGGATCCAATCAGCCCCAGCATTTT

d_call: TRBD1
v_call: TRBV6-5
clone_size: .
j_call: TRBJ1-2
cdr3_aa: CASSPTGERYTF
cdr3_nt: TGTGCCAGCAGTCCGACAGGGGAACGCTACACCTTC

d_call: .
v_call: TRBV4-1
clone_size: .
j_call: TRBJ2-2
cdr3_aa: CASSRGPNTGELFF
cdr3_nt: TGCGCCAGCAGCCGCGGGCCGAACACCGGGGAGCTGTTTTTT

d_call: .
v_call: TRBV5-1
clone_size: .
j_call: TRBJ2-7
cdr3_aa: CASSLHPPAAGGAYEQYF
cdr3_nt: TGCGCCAGCAGCCTTCACCCACCCGCGGCTGGCGGCGCCTACGAGCAGTACTTC

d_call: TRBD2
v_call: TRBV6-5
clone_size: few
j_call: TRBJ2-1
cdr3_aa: CASRGAGGGENEQFF
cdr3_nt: TGTGCCAGCAGGGGTGCGGGGGGTGGTGAGAATGAGCAGTTCTTC

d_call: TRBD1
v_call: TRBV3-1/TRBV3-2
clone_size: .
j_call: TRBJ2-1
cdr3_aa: CASSHRGRRLDNEQFF
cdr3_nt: TGTGCCAGCAGCCACAGGGGGCGTAGATTAGACAATGAGCAGTTCTTC

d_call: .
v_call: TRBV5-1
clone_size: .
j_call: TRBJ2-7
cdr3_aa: CASGSIDSYEQYF
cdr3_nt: TGCGCCAGCGGATCAATCGACTCCTACGAGCAGTACTTC

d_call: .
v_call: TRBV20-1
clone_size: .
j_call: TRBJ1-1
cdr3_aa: CSASNAGGRTEAFF
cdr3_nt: TGCAGTGCTAGTAATGCCGGGGGACGCACTGAAGCTTTCTTT

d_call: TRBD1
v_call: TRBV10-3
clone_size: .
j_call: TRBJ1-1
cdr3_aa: CAIRDREQNTEAFF
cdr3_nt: TGTGCCATCAGGGACAGGGAACAGAACACTGAAGCTTTCTTT

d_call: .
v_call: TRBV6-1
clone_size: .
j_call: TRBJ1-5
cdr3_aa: CASSEAGYDQPQHF
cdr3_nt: TGTGCCAGCAGTGAAGCTGGCTATGATCAGCCCCAGCATTTT

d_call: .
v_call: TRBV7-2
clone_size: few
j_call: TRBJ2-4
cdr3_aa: CASSLRSGVAKNIQYF
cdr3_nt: TGTGCCAGCAGCTTAAGGTCAGGGGTAGCCAAAAACATTCAGTACTTC

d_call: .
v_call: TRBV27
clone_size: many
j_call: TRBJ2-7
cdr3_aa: CASSLFGGVYEQYF
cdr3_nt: TGTGCCAGCAGTTTATTTGGCGGGGTCTACGAGCAGTACTTC

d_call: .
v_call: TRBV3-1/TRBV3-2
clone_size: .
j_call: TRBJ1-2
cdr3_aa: CASSQDKRYGYTF
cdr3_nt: TGTGCCAGCAGCCAAGACAAACGATATGGCTACACCTTC

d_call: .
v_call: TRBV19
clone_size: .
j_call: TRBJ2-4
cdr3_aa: CASSMVGAKNIQYF
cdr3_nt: TGTGCCAGTAGTATGGTGGGGGCCAAAAACATTCAGTACTTC

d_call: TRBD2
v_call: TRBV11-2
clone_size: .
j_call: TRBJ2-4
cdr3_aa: CASSKQLARGLDIQYF
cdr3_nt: TGTGCCAGCAGCAAACAACTAGCGCGGGGGTTGGACATTCAGTACTTC

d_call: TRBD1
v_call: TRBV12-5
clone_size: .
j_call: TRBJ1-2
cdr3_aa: CASGLVPGGDRGKLNYGYTF
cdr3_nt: TGTGCTAGTGGTTTGGTACCGGGGGGGGACAGGGGAAAGCTTAACTATGGCTACACCTTC

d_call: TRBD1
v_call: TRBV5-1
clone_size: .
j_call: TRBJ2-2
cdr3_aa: CASSLVQGADTGELFF
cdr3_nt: TGCGCCAGCAGCTTGGTGCAGGGGGCGGACACCGGGGAGCTGTTTTTT

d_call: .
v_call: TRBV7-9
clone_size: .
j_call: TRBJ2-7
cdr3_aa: CASSSQTGQHEQYF
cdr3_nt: TGTGCCAGCAGCTCCCAAACCGGACAGCACGAGCAGTACTTC

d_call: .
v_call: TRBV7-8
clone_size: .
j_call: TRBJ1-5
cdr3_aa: CASAQATGQPQHF
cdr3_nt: TGTGCCAGCGCCCAAGCAACGGGGCAGCCCCAGCATTTT

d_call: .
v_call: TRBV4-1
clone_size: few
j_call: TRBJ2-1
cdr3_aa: CASSQDPGVQQFF
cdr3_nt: TGCGCCAGCAGCCAAGATCCGGGGGTCCAGCAGTTCTTC

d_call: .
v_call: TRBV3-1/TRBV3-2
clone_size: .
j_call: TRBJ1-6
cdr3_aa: CASSQGRAGGLSSPLHF
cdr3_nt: TGTGCCAGCAGCCAAGGTCGAGCGGGGGGATTGAGTTCACCCCTCCACTTT

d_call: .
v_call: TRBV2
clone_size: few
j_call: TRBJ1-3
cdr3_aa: CASSVAGPGNTIYF
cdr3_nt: TGTGCCAGCAGTGTTGCCGGACCAGGAAACACCATATATTTT

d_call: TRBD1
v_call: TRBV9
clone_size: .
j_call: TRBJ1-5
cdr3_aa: CASSVGQGAWRSNQPQHF
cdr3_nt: TGTGCCAGCAGCGTAGGACAGGGGGCATGGAGGAGCAATCAGCCCCAGCATTTT

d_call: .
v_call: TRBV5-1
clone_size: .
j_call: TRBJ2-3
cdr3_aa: CASSPPGGDTQYF
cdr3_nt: TGCGCCAGCAGCCCACCTGGAGGAGATACGCAGTATTTT

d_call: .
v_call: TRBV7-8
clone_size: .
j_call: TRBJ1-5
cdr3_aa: CASSLGSLQSGQPQHF
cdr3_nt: TGTGCCAGCAGCTTAGGGAGTCTCCAGTCCGGTCAGCCCCAGCATTTT